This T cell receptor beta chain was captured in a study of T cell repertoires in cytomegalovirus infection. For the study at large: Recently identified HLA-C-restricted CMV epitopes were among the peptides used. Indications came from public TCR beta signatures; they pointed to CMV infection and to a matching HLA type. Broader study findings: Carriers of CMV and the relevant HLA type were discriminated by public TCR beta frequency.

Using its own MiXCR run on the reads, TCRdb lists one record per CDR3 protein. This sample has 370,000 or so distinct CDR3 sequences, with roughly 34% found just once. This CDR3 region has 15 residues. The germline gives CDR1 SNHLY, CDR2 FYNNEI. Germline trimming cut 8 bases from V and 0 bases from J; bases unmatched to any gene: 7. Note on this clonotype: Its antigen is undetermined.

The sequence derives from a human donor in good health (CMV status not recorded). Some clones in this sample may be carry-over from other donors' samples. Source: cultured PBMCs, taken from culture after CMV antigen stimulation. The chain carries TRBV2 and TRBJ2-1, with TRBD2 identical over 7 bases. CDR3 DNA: TGTGCCAGCCAACTAGCGAGAAGCTCCTACAATGAGCAGTTCTTC. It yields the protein CASQLARSSYNEQFF.